One and the same sample provided the 26 T cell receptor beta chains below, sequenced in a study of read filtering for tumor transcriptome and immune sequencing. This library used roughly 370 ng RNA and molecular barcoded adaptors spanning alpha/delta and beta/gamma chains. TCRdb processed the reads anew with MiXCR; each CDR3 protein has one entry. The sample has about 130,000 distinct CDR3 sequences, 10% to 15% seen once. The sequencing input was a population of CD138-negative cells sorted from bone marrow. The source of these receptors is a donor over 35 with multiple myeloma.

In this sample, this clonotype turned up a few times. The rearrangement links TRBV7-9 to TRBJ1-2; D perhaps matches TRBD1 (5 bases). The CDR3 runs 16 residues. Trimming left V 5 bases short and J 5 bases short, with 21 bases between. Germline loops: CDR1 SEHNR, CDR2 FQNEAQ (reference sequence). CDR3 sequence reads: CASSLSGAGHGYGYTF. CDR3 nucleotide sequence: TGTGCCAGCAGCCTCTCCGGGGCAGGGCATGGGTATGGCTACACCTTC. The whole variable domain, remainder taken from reference TRBV7-9 and TRBJ1-2, is DTGVSQNPRHKITKRGQNVTFRCDPISEHNRLYWYRQTLGQGPEFLTYFQNEAQLEKSRLLSDRFSAERPKGSFSTLEIQRTEQGDSAMYLCASSLSGAGHGYGYTFGSGTRLTVV.

V is TRBV20-1 and J is TRBJ1-5; D is perhaps TRBD1 (5 bases). This CDR3 region has 14 residues. Germline V gene sequence: CDR1 DFQATT, CDR2 SNEGSKA (reference sequence). Deletions cut 2 bases from V and 0 bases from J, with 8 bases between. The CDR3 protein is CSARQGYSNQPQHF. The CDR3 DNA follows: TGCAGTGCTAGACAGGGTTATAGCAATCAGCCCCAGCATTTT.

This clonotype has at least ten counts. The genes are TRBV12-3 or TRBV12-4 and TRBJ1-6; 7 bases match TRBD1. Germline trimming cut 7 bases from V and 7 bases from J; bases unmatched to any gene: 10. The CDR3 loop spans 15 amino acids. The CDR3 DNA is TGTGCCAGCACCCAAGTAGTACAGGGGAATTCACCCCTCCACTTT. Protein: CASTQVVQGNSPLHF.

The table lists this clonotype with many counts. The chain uses TRBV12-3 or TRBV12-4 and TRBJ2-5; the D gene is possibly TRBD1 (6 bases). The CDR3 runs 14 residues. V dropped 3 bases and J dropped 1 base, with 9 bases sitting between them. CDR3 DNA: TGTGCCAGCAGTTTTGGGACAACCCAAGAGACCCAGTACTTC. It specifies CASSFGTTQETQYF.

This clonotype was picked up many times. The V and J genes are TRBV12-5 and TRBJ2-5; a possible D gene is TRBD2 (6 bases). Germline V gene lookup returns CDR1 LGHNT and CDR2 FRNRAP. The V gene lost 7 bases and the J gene lost 4 bases, with 16 bases spanning the gap. The CDR3 is 14 residues long. The CDR3 DNA reads TGTGCTAGTGTCGCAAACCCCGGGGGAGAGACCCAGTACTTC. This gives the protein CASVANPGGETQYF.

In the case of this clonotype: A much bigger clone sits one base away, suggesting this may be a read error. The chain has TRBV19 and TRBJ1-1; 9 bases fit TRBD1. The CDR3 has 16 amino acids. Germline-derived CDR1 and CDR2 are LNHDA and SQIVND (reference sequence). The V segment lost 7 bases and the J segment 4 bases; nucleotides outside the gene matches: 13. Here the CDR3 DNA reads TGTGCCAGTACTAGGGGTGGGGGGACAGGGTTCACTGAAGCTTTCTTT. Translated: CASTRGGGTGFTEAFF.

The sample holds many counts of this clonotype. The rearrangement links TRBV7-9 to TRBJ1-1; unclear D gene. V gave up 2 bases and J gave up 1 base, with 8 bases separating them. Germline values: CDR1 SEHNR, CDR2 FQNEAQ (reference sequence). The CDR3 extends over 14 amino acids. DNA of the CDR3: TGTGCCAGCAGCTTAACCTCGGGGAACACTGAAGCTTTCTTT. It specifies CASSLTSGNTEAFF.

The genes are TRBV28 and TRBJ1-1; tentatively, D is TRBD1 (5 bases). The CDR3 runs 15 residues. Trimming pared 6 bases from V and 11 bases from J, leaving 25 bases between. Per the germline V gene, CDR1 is MDHEN and CDR2 is SYDVKM. For the CDR3, the DNA is TGTGCCAGCAGACAACTGGGGGTGGGGTTAGGATTCGCTTTCTTT. Protein product: CASRQLGVGLGFAFF.

This clonotype was counted ten times or more. The V and J genes are TRBV19 and TRBJ1-5; unclear D gene. V shed 5 bases and J shed 7 bases, with 15 bases lying between them. This CDR3 contains 14 residues. CDR1 LNHDA and CDR2 SQIVND come from the germline V gene (reference sequence). CDR3 amino acids: CASSGVTDKQPQHF. CDR3 bases: TGTGCCAGTAGTGGGGTTACCGACAAGCAGCCCCAGCATTTT.

The V and J genes are TRBV3-1 and TRBJ2-2; 11 bases align to TRBD2. The CDR3 contains 16 residues. Trimming cost V 4 bases and J 4 bases; bases outside gene matches: 5. Germline V gene lookup returns CDR1 LGHDT and CDR2 YNNKEL (reference sequence). CDR3 coding DNA: TGTGCCAGCAGCCCAATCCTAGCGGGAGGCACCGGGGAGCTGTTTTTT. This encodes CASSPILAGGTGELFF.

This clonotype was seen ten or more times. The rearrangement uses TRBV7-2 and TRBJ2-3; D may be TRBD1 or TRBD2 (7 bases each). The CDR3 length is 16 residues. The germline V gene has CDR1 SGHTA and CDR2 FQGNSA. V dropped 4 bases and J dropped 2 bases, with 16 bases sitting between them. Here the CDR3 reads CASSSERDRPTDTQYF. CDR3 bases: TGTGCCAGCAGCTCAGAGCGGGACAGACCCACAGATACGCAGTATTTT.

This clonotype appeared many times. The chain recombines TRBV12-3 or TRBV12-4 with TRBJ1-2, with D possibly matching TRBD1 (5 bases). V lost 3 bases, J lost 8 bases, and 16 bases lay in between. The CDR3 runs 14 residues. CDR3 amino acids: CASSFTQGSRGYTF. CDR3 DNA: TGTGCCAGCAGTTTCACCCAGGGTTCAAGGGGCTACACCTTC.

This clonotype was detected many times. The rearrangement uses TRBV20-1 and TRBJ2-5; D gene ambiguous. CDR1 and CDR2 (germline): DFQATT, SNEGSKA (reference sequence). V was pared by 4 bases and J by 5 bases, with 8 bases between. CDR3 length equals 11 residues. CDR3 protein: CSAMVWETQYF. CDR3 DNA sequence: TGCAGTGCTATGGTATGGGAGACCCAGTACTTC.

Ten or more counts support this clonotype. V and J are TRBV7-2 and TRBJ2-3; possibly TRBD1 for D (6 bases). Looked up from germline, CDR1 is SGHTA and CDR2 is FQGNSA. There are 14 residues in the CDR3. Trimming cost V 5 bases and J 5 bases, with 14 bases left between them. The CDR3 region is CASSPGAGLDTQYF. As DNA, the CDR3 is TGTGCCAGCAGCCCAGGGGCGGGTCTAGATACGCAGTATTTT.

This clonotype was detected many times. The J gene is TRBJ1-1, the V gene TRBV5-1; possibly TRBD1 for D (5 bases). The CDR3 extends over 14 amino acids. Germline loops: CDR1 SGHRS, CDR2 YFSETQ. Trimming removed 4 bases at V and 5 bases at J, with 15 bases between. CDR3: CASSLGGGNTEAFF. DNA for the CDR3: TGCGCCAGCAGCCTCGGGGGGGGGAATACTGAAGCTTTCTTT.

This clonotype was counted at least ten times. The CDR3, as DNA: TGTGCCAGCAGCTTAAGTTGGGGAACTAGCGGGGCACGGCAGTTCTTC. It translates to CASSLSWGTSGARQFF. The V call is TRBV7-2, the J call TRBJ2-1, with 10 nucleotides matching TRBD2. V shed 2 bases, J shed 12 bases, and the junction held 13 bases outside the gene matches. The V gene's germline CDR1 is SGHTA and CDR2 FQGNSA. The CDR3 runs 16 residues.

This clonotype was seen ten or more times. The chain has TRBV6-2 or TRBV6-3 and TRBJ1-5, with 7 nucleotides matching TRBD1. V shed 6 bases and J 4 bases; nucleotides not matched to a gene: 6. This CDR3 comprises 14 residues. Germline values: CDR1 MNHEY, CDR2 SVGEGT. CDR3 sequence reads: CASSDRVGNQPQHF. The CDR3 nucleotides read TGTGCCAGCAGCGACAGGGTCGGGAATCAGCCCCAGCATTTT.

This clonotype was detected a few times. V and J are TRBV28 and TRBJ1-2; D call uncertain. Germline loops: CDR1 MDHEN, CDR2 SYDVKM. The V gene lost 6 bases and the J gene lost 0 bases, with 17 bases spanning the gap. The CDR3 spans 16 residues. The DNA for the CDR3 is TGTGCCAGCAGACTTAGTGGGAGCACTGCTAACTATGGCTACACCTTC. Amino acids: CASRLSGSTANYGYTF.

About this clonotype: A much larger clone is a single base away; this may be a read error. The CDR3 protein is CAWRGNTDAQYF. The CDR3, as DNA: TGTGCCTGGAGAGGGAACACAGATGCGCAGTATTTT. The gene calls are TRBV30 and TRBJ2-3; D is unclear. The germline gives CDR1 GTSNPN, CDR2 SVGIG (reference sequence). The CDR3 spans 12 residues.

This clonotype has at least ten counts. This chain joins TRBV20-1 and TRBJ1-1; no clear D gene. The ends were cut back, 8 bases at V and 11 bases at J, with 12 bases in the middle. CDR3 length: 9 amino acids. The germline CDR1 and CDR2 sequences are DFQATT and SNEGSKA (reference sequence). As DNA, the CDR3 is TGCAGTTCGTACAATGCCGCTTTCTTT. As protein: CSSYNAAFF.

This clonotype was recorded at least ten times. This rearrangement joins TRBV4-1 to TRBJ1-4; maybe TRBD1 (5 bases). Germline loops: CDR1 MGHRA, CDR2 YSYEKL. The CDR3 covers 14 residues. The V and J ends lost 4 bases and 5 bases respectively, with 11 bases between them. In DNA, the CDR3 is TGCGCCAGCAGCCCCGGGACGTCGAATGAAAAACTGTTTTTT. Protein: CASSPGTSNEKLFF.

This clonotype was seen at least ten times. The rearrangement links TRBV28 to TRBJ2-1; no definite D call. V lost 3 bases, J lost 7 bases, and 16 bases lay in between. Looked up from germline, CDR1 is MDHEN and CDR2 is SYDVKM. CDR3 length: 15 amino acids. CDR3 protein: CASSLIEAASNEQFF. The CDR3 coding sequence is TGTGCCAGCAGTTTGATCGAGGCTGCCTCTAATGAGCAGTTCTTC.

In its sample, this clonotype was seen many times. The germline gene is not matched at one end of the junction; a read error may be the cause. The rearrangement joins TRBV5-1 to TRBJ1-1; D gene uncertain. The germline V gene encodes CDR1 SGHRS and CDR2 YFSETQ. CDR3 length equals 13 residues. CDR3 DNA sequence: TGTGCCAGCAGTTCGGCGGTGAACACTGAAGCTTTCTTT. This gives the protein CASSSAVNTEAFF.

This clonotype has a count of ten or more. The V and J genes are TRBV30 and TRBJ1-2; possible D gene TRBD1, 6 bases. This CDR3 has 13 residues. Trimming cost V 2 bases and J 4 bases, with 11 bases left between them. The germline gives CDR1 GTSNPN, CDR2 SVGIG (reference sequence). The CDR3, as DNA: TGTGCCTGGAGTCCAACAGGGACCTATGGCTACACCTTC. It specifies CAWSPTGTYGYTF.

In its sample, this clonotype was seen many times. The rearrangement uses TRBV19 and TRBJ2-3; D gene unclear. With 7 bases removed from V and 6 bases from J, the gap between germline ends came to 17 bases. The CDR3 runs 14 residues. Germline assignment: CDR1 LNHDA and CDR2 SQIVND (reference sequence). In DNA, the CDR3 is TGTGCCAGTACCGTGGGCGGCGCTTTGGATACGCAGTATTTT. It yields the protein CASTVGGALDTQYF. The full variable domain, completed using reference TRBV19 and TRBJ2-3, is DGGITQSPKYLFRKEGQNVTLSCEQNLNHDAMYWYRQDPGQGLRLIYYSQIVNDFQKGDIAEGYSVSREKKESFPLTVTSAQKNPTAFYLCASTVGGALDTQYFGPGTRLTVL.

This clonotype was counted at least ten times. The chain joins TRBV29-1 to TRBJ2-1, with D tentatively TRBD1 (6 bases). V lost 5 bases, J lost 4 bases, and 12 bases lay in between. Germline CDR1 is SQVTM and CDR2 is ANQGSEA. The CDR3 loop spans 13 amino acids. The CDR3: CSVRPTGYNEQFF. As DNA, the CDR3 is TGCAGCGTTCGTCCGACAGGTTACAATGAGCAGTTCTTC.